The 26 T cell receptor beta chains in this list originate from one sample, sequenced in a study of response to subunit inactivated influenza vaccine. TCRdb reanalysed the RT-PCR reads using MiXCR and keeps one entry per CDR3 protein. The sample includes about 540,000 distinct CDR3 sequences, approximately 24% of them seen just once. These same records also appear under a second study, on T cells expressing NK-cell markers. That report adds: Researchers built TCR beta cDNA using 5'RACE template switching with UMIs.

Sequenced material: CD4+ T cells sorted from PBMCs, taken about 13 days after vaccination. The receptors were sampled from a man aged 45 to 65 who received an inactivated influenza vaccine.

This clonotype was counted a few times. The CDR3 DNA reads TGTGCCAGCAGCTTATGGGACAGGGGTATTGCTAGCGGAACTAATGAGCAGTTCTTC. Amino acids: CASSLWDRGIASGTNEQFF. The rearrangement uses TRBV11-2 and TRBJ2-1; 10 bases align to TRBD1. This CDR3 spans 19 amino acids. With V trimmed by 2 bases and J by 7 bases, 17 bases remained unmatched. In germline, CDR1 is SGHAT, CDR2 FQNNGV.

This clonotype has only a few counts. The chain employs TRBV12-3 or TRBV12-4 and TRBJ2-7; D remains ambiguous. V was pared by 6 bases and J by 2 bases, with 17 bases between. The CDR3 contains 15 residues. DNA for the CDR3: TGTGCCAGCAGGCTCTCGGGTGGTCGGCCCTACGAGCAGTACTTC. Residues: CASRLSGGRPYEQYF.

The chain uses TRBV20-1 and TRBJ2-7; no firm D call. V lost 0 bases and J lost 3, with 18 bases in between. The length of the CDR3 is 16 residues. The germline V gene has CDR1 DFQATT and CDR2 SNEGSKA (reference sequence). The CDR3 loop reads CSARDIGTKGGYEQYF. Here the CDR3 DNA reads TGCAGTGCTAGAGATATCGGAACGAAAGGCGGCTACGAGCAGTACTTC.

This clonotype has a handful of counts. The genes are TRBV6-2 or TRBV6-3 and TRBJ1-1; possibly TRBD1 for D (6 bases). CDR1 is MNHEY, CDR2 SVGEGT, per germline. The V gene lost 0 bases and the J gene lost 5 bases, with 16 bases spanning the gap. The length of the CDR3 is 16 residues. CDR3 nucleotide sequence: TGTGCCAGCAGTTACTCGGAAAACAGGGCTGGGACTGAAGCTTTCTTT. Residues: CASSYSENRAGTEAFF.

V gene TRBV12-3 or TRBV12-4 combines with J gene TRBJ2-6; perhaps TRBD1 as D (5 bases). The CDR3 runs to 14 residues. Trimming removed 2 bases at V and 9 bases at J, with 11 bases between. Here the CDR3 DNA reads TGTGCCAGCAGTTTACGCCAGGGAAACAACGTCCTGACTTTC. Amino acids: CASSLRQGNNVLTF.

This clonotype was found many times. This chain joins TRBV2 and TRBJ2-7; TRBD2 matches at 7 bases. This CDR3 has 13 amino acids. Germline-derived CDR1 and CDR2 are SNHLY and FYNNEI. Germline trimming cut 7 bases from V and 5 bases from J; bases unmatched to any gene: 8. The CDR3 nucleotides are TGTGCCAGCACCTTGGTCGGGGGGAACGAGCAGTACTTC. This translates into CASTLVGGNEQYF.

The chain carries TRBV20-1 and TRBJ2-3; no definite D call. Germline V gene sequence: CDR1 DFQATT, CDR2 SNEGSKA (reference sequence). The V gene lost 3 bases and the J gene lost 0 bases, with 13 bases spanning the gap. The CDR3 is 15 amino acids. In DNA form, the CDR3 reads TGCAGTGCTAGGTGGGCGGCTACTAGCACAGATACGCAGTATTTT. Protein sequence: CSARWAATSTDTQYF.

This chain joins TRBV12-3 or TRBV12-4 and TRBJ1-3; D is undetermined. Trimming stripped 8 bases from V and 4 bases from J, with 15 bases between. CDR3 length: 14 residues. The CDR3 DNA sequence: TGTGCCAGCGGCTTGAGGACGCGAGGAAACACCATATATTTT. Translation gives CASGLRTRGNTIYF.

The rearrangement joins TRBV19 to TRBJ2-3; D gene uncertain. Germline lookup yields CDR1 LNHDA and CDR2 SQIVND (reference sequence). Trimming pared 5 bases from V and 2 bases from J, leaving 14 bases between. The length of the CDR3 is 15 residues. CDR3 sequence reads: CASSRSLHYTDTQYF. The CDR3 DNA reads TGTGCCAGTAGTCGGAGTCTCCACTACACAGATACGCAGTATTTT.

The genes are TRBV28 and TRBJ2-6, with D perhaps matching TRBD1 or TRBD2 (5 bases each). V was trimmed by 4 bases and J by 0 bases, leaving 19 bases between them. The germline gives CDR1 MDHEN, CDR2 SYDVKM. The CDR3 is 19 amino acids. DNA for the CDR3: TGTGCCAGCAGTTACCAAAAGGGACGTTTAGGCTCTGGGGCCAACGTCCTGACTTTC. This gives the protein CASSYQKGRLGSGANVLTF. The full variable domain, in which reference TRBV28 and TRBJ2-6 provide the parts outside the CDR3, is DVKVTQSSRYLVKRTGEKVFLECVQDMDHENMFWYRQDPGLGLRLIYFSYDVKMKEKGDIPEGYSVSREKKERFSLILESASTNQTSMYLCASSYQKGRLGSGANVLTFGAGSRLTVL.

This chain joins TRBV11-2 and TRBJ1-1; 8 positions match TRBD1. The germline CDR1 and CDR2 sequences are SGHAT and FQNNGV. This CDR3 is 15 amino acids long. V trimming: 2 bases; J trimming: 1 base; junction bases outside the gene matches: 3. CDR3 bases: TGTGCCAGCAGCTTACACAGGGGGTCGAACACTGAAGCTTTCTTT. Residues: CASSLHRGSNTEAFF.

The chain employs TRBV5-1 and TRBJ2-4; either TRBD1 or TRBD2 may fit D (6 bases each). This CDR3 region has 17 residues. Germline V CDR1 and CDR2: SGHRS, YFSETQ. V was cut by 0 bases and J by 2 bases, with 15 bases left in between. CDR3 sequence: CASSLEGGNMPKNIQYF. CDR3 DNA: TGCGCCAGCAGCTTGGAAGGGGGGAACATGCCCAAAAACATTCAGTACTTC.

V gene TRBV5-1 combines with J gene TRBJ2-3; 8 bases line up with TRBD2. This CDR3 comprises 15 residues. Germline CDR1 reads SGHRS; CDR2 reads YFSETQ. The V and J ends lost 3 bases and 0 bases, in that order; junction bases with no gene match: 3. The CDR3 protein is CASSSRGASTDTQYF. CDR3 DNA: TGCGCCAGCAGCTCGCGGGGGGCCAGCACAGATACGCAGTATTTT.

The chain joins TRBV28 to TRBJ2-7, with D unresolved. This CDR3 has 12 amino acids. Germline assignment: CDR1 MDHEN and CDR2 SYDVKM. Trimming left V 8 bases short and J 5 bases short, with 13 bases between. CDR3 nucleotide sequence: TGTGCCAGCGCGCGCAGAACACACGAGCAGTACTTC. It encodes CASARRTHEQYF. The entire variable domain, with the rest obtained from reference TRBV28 and TRBJ2-7, is as follows: DVKVTQSSRYLVKRTGEKVFLECVQDMDHENMFWYRQDPGLGLRLIYFSYDVKMKEKGDIPEGYSVSREKKERFSLILESASTNQTSMYLCASARRTHEQYFGPGTRLTVT.

This clonotype has a handful of counts. V and J are TRBV10-3 and TRBJ2-3; 7 bases map to TRBD2. Per the germline V gene, CDR1 is ENHRY and CDR2 is SYGVKD. V trimming: 6 bases; J trimming: 5 bases; junction bases outside the gene matches: 5. CDR3 length: 13 amino acids. The CDR3: CAIRSREVDTQYF. The CDR3 bases are TGTGCCATCAGGTCTCGGGAGGTAGATACGCAGTATTTT.

This clonotype was detected only a few times. The rearrangement links TRBV10-3 to TRBJ2-1; TRBD2 agrees at 13 bases. The V gene end was trimmed by 11 bases and the J gene end by 6 bases; junction bases not matched to a gene: 7. This CDR3 comprises 14 residues. From germline, CDR1 is ENHRY and CDR2 SYGVKD. The CDR3 spells CAVTSGGAGNEQFF. In DNA, the CDR3 is TGTGCCGTCACTAGCGGGGGGGCCGGCAATGAGCAGTTCTTC.

This clonotype turned up a few times. One end of the junction is discordant with germline, which a read error may explain. The J gene is TRBJ2-7, the V gene TRBV6-2 or TRBV6-3; 13 positions agree with TRBD2. Germline loops: CDR1 MNHEY, CDR2 SVGEGT. This CDR3 has 13 amino acids. CDR3 protein: CASSYTSGRAVRF. Written as DNA, the CDR3 is TGTGCCAGCAGTTACACTAGCGGGAGGGCCGTCCGCTTC.

The chain joins TRBV7-2 to TRBJ2-3, with TRBD2 matching over 11 bases. The CDR3 runs to 15 residues. Germline CDR1 reads SGHTA; CDR2 reads FQGNSA. With V trimmed by 4 bases and J by 8 bases, 8 bases remained unmatched. CDR3 DNA sequence: TGTGCCAGCAGCTCGACTAGCGGGACCGCCGCTACGCAGTATTTT. Its translation: CASSSTSGTAATQYF.

This sequence joins TRBV5-5 and TRBJ1-3; D gene ambiguous. The V and J ends lost 0 bases and 4 bases respectively, with 8 bases between them. Germline V gene sequence: CDR1 SGHKS, CDR2 YYEKEE (reference sequence). The CDR3 runs 14 residues. The CDR3 DNA reads TGTGCCAGCAGCTTGGTACAGTTCGGAAACACCATATATTTT. Translating gives CASSLVQFGNTIYF. The full variable domain, its missing parts supplied by reference TRBV5-5 and TRBJ1-3, is DAGVTQSPTHLIKTRGQQVTLRCSPISGHKSVSWYQQVLGQGPQFIFQYYEKEERGRGNFPDRFSARQFPNYSSELNVNALLLGDSALYLCASSLVQFGNTIYFGEGSWLTVV.

This chain connects TRBV5-1 to TRBJ2-1, with 12 nucleotides matching TRBD2. This CDR3 has 17 amino acids. The J segment lost 6 bases and the V segment lost 3 bases, leaving 10 bases of the junction unmatched. The germline gives CDR1 SGHRS, CDR2 YFSETQ. The CDR3 here is CASSSSSGRAGSNEQFF. Here the CDR3 DNA reads TGCGCCAGCAGCTCATCTAGCGGGAGGGCCGGGTCCAATGAGCAGTTCTTC.

V and J are TRBV12-3 or TRBV12-4 and TRBJ2-7; D may be TRBD1 or TRBD2 (5 bases each). The CDR3 contains 13 residues. V gave up 7 bases and J gave up 4 bases, with 14 bases separating them. The CDR3 region has the DNA TGTGCCAGCACCCGAGGGACCTCATACGAGCAGTACTTC. Protein product: CASTRGTSYEQYF.

V usage is TRBV4-3 and J usage is TRBJ1-3; 7 nucleotides line up with TRBD1. J gave up 3 bases and V 1 base, and 6 bases lay outside the gene matches. Germline V gene lookup returns CDR1 LGHNA and CDR2 YSLEER. The CDR3 is made up of 16 amino acids. CDR3 region: CASSQALRQGGNTIYF. The CDR3 DNA reads as TGCGCCAGCAGCCAAGCCCTGAGACAGGGTGGAAACACCATATATTTT.

A few counts support this clonotype. This chain links TRBV10-3 with TRBJ2-7; D may correspond to TRBD1 or TRBD2 (5 bases each). From germline, CDR1 is ENHRY and CDR2 SYGVKD. The CDR3 is 14 residues long. The ends were cut back, 5 bases at V and 2 bases at J, with 13 bases in the middle. In DNA, the CDR3 is TGTGCCATCAGTACCGGGACGTCAGCCTACGAGCAGTACTTC. Protein: CAISTGTSAYEQYF.

This clonotype has just a few counts. The rearrangement uses TRBV13 and TRBJ2-1; D perhaps matches TRBD1 (6 bases). This CDR3 spans 16 amino acids. Germline values: CDR1 PRHDT, CDR2 FYEKMQ (reference sequence). Trimming stripped 5 bases from V and 4 bases from J, with 18 bases between. The CDR3 region has the DNA TGTGCCAGCAGCCAAACCCGGGACACATTTTACAATGAGCAGTTCTTC. Its translation is CASSQTRDTFYNEQFF.

The CDR3 DNA reads as TGTGCCAGCACCTCCCCCACTCGAAGCACCGGGGAGCTGTTTTTT. This encodes CASTSPTRSTGELFF. V usage is TRBV5-6 and J usage is TRBJ2-2; the D is unclear. Germline V gene lookup returns CDR1 SGHDT and CDR2 YYEEEE. This CDR3 spans 15 amino acids. V gave up 6 bases and J gave up 4 bases, with 16 bases separating them.

The genes are TRBV5-1 and TRBJ2-1, with D perhaps TRBD1 or TRBD2 (5 bases each). Germline-derived CDR1 and CDR2 are SGHRS and YFSETQ. V was clipped by 4 bases and J by 6 bases, with 17 bases between them. The CDR3 contains 15 residues. The CDR3 nucleotides are TGCGCCAGCAGCACCGGGGCAACCCGGGCCAATGAGCAGTTCTTC. It codes for CASSTGATRANEQFF.